The clone carrying this T cell receptor beta chain has only a few counts. Its matching antigen is unknown. This sample is drawn from a study of early T cells in non-severe SARS-CoV-2 infection. Study details: Chains stayed unpaired after sequencing of bulk RNA from unsorted whole blood. The study's findings and limits: Matching against VDJdb likely underestimated virus-specific expansions, favoring anti-spike CD8.

V was trimmed by 2 bases and J by 3 bases, leaving 14 bases between them. The CDR3 covers 14 residues. Germline CDR1 GTSNPN, CDR2 SVGIG (reference sequence). Researchers tagged individual cDNA molecules with unique molecular identifiers. MiXCR, applied by TCRdb to the 5' RACE reads, yields one record per CDR3 protein. The sample consists of around 67,000 distinct CDR3 sequences, approximately 10% of them appearing once. The V and J genes are TRBV30 and TRBJ2-7; no clear D. The clonotype originates from an adult who was a healthcare worker with PCR-confirmed SARS-CoV-2 infection or an uninfected control (not recorded which). The sequences come from whole blood, collected at baseline. In DNA form, the CDR3 reads TGTGCCTGGAGTAGTGTTATGGTTAACTACGAGCAGTACTTC. Amino acids: CAWSSVMVNYEQYF.